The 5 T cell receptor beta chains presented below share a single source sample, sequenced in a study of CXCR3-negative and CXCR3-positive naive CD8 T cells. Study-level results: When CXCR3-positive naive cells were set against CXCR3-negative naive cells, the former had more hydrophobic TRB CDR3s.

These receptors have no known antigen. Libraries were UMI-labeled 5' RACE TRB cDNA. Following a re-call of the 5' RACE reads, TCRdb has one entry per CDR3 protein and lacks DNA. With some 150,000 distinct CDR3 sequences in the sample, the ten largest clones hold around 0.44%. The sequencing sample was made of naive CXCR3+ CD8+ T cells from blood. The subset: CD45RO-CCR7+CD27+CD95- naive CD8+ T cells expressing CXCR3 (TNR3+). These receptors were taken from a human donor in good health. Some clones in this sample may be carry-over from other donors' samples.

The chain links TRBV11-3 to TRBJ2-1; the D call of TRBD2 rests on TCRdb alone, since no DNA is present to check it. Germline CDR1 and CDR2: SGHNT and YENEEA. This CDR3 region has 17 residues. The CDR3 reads CASSLVGLTGSYNEQFF.

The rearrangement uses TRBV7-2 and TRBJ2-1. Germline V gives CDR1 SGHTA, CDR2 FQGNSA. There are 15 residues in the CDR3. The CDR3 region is CASSLLLSRPNEQFF. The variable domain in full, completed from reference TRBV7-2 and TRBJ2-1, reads GAGVSQSPSNKVTEKGKDVELRCDPISGHTALYWYRQSLGQGLEFLIYFQGNSAPDKSGLPSDRFSAERTGGSVSTLTIQRTQQEDSAVYLCASSLLLSRPNEQFFGPGTRLTVL.

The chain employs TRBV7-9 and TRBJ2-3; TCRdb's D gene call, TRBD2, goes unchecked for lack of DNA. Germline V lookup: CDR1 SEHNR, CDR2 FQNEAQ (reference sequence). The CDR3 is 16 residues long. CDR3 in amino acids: CASSPSSGYEADTQYF.

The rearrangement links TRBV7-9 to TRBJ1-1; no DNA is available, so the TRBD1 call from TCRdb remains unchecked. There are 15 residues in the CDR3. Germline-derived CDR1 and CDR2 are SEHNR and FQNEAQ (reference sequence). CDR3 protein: CASSLGGSGYTEAFF. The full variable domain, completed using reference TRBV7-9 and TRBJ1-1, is DTGVSQNPRHKITKRGQNVTFRCDPISEHNRLYWYRQTLGQGPEFLTYFQNEAQLEKSRLLSDRFSAERPKGSFSTLEIQRTEQGDSAMYLCASSLGGSGYTEAFFGQGTRLTVV.

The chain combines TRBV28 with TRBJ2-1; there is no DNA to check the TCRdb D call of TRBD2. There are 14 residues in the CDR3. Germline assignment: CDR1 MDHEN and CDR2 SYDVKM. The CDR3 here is CASSLQSGGRRQFF.